This T cell receptor (beta chain) was profiled in a study of T cells in Graves' hyperthyroidism and ophthalmopathy. Study outcomes and limitations: Among clonotypes expanded in thyroid above 0.001, most were also found in blood.

This clonotype was counted many times. What it recognizes is unknown. Amplification of TCR beta CDR3 regions was performed using RNA transcripts as template. An initial round of RT-PCR targeting the TCR CDR3 relied on the HTBI primer set. One entry per CDR3 protein, called by TCRdb with MiXCR from the multiplex PCR reads. The sample records some 210,000 distinct CDR3 sequences, roughly a sixth being singletons. The germline CDR1 and CDR2 sequences are KGHSH and LQKENI. The CDR3 runs 16 residues. The V gene lost 2 bases and the J gene lost 3 bases, with 16 bases spanning the gap. Researchers defined stable Graves' hyperthyroidism as no ophthalmopathy progression within 18 months. Hyperthyroidism, newly diagnosed and lasting under 2 months, affected patients aged 18 to 65. Fresh peripheral blood, 8 to 10 ml, was the source of the PBMCs.

The receptor was derived from a man in his forties or fifties with Graves' hyperthyroidism. V gene TRBV18 combines with J gene TRBJ1-1; D may be TRBD1 (6 bases). The sequenced material came from blood. CDR3 nucleotide sequence: TGTGCCAGCTCACCAGGGGGCTCGTGGGAATACACTGAAGCTTTCTTT. Translated: CASSPGGSWEYTEAFF.